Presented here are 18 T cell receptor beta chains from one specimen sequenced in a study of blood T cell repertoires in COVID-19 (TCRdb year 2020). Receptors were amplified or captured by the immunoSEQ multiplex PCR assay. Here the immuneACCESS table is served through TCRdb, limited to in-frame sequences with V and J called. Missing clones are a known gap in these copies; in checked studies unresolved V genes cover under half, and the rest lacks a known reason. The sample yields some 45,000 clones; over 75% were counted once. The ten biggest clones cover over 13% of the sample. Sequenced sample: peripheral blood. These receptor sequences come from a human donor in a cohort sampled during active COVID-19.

The CDR3 spells CASSTTGIVLGTEAFF. CDR3 nucleotides: TGTGCCAGTAGTACGACAGGGATAGTTTTAGGCACTGAAGCTTTCTTT. This chain joins TRBV19 and TRBJ1-1; the match to TRBD1 covers 7 bases. The CDR3 consists of 16 residues. J was trimmed by 4 bases and V by 4 bases; bases with no gene match: 12. Germline-derived CDR1 and CDR2 are LNHDA and SQIVND (reference sequence). The entire variable domain, with the rest obtained from reference TRBV19 and TRBJ1-1, is as follows: DGGITQSPKYLFRKEGQNVTLSCEQNLNHDAMYWYRQDPGQGLRLIYYSQIVNDFQKGDIAEGYSVSREKKESFPLTVTSAQKNPTAFYLCASSTTGIVLGTEAFFGQGTRLTVV.

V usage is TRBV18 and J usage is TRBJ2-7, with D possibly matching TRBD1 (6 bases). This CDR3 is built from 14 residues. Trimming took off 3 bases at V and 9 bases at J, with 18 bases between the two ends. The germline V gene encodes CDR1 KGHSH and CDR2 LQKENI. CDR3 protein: CASSPSGQSSRQYF. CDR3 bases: TGTGCCAGCTCACCCTCCGGACAGAGTTCGAGGCAGTACTTC.

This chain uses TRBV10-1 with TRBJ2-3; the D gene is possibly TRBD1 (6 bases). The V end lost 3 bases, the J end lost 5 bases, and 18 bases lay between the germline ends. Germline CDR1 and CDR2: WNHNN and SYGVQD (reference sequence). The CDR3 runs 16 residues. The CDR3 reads CASSDGGAGQRDTQYF. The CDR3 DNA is TGCGCCAGCAGTGATGGGGGCGCCGGTCAGAGAGATACGCAGTATTTT.

Written as DNA, the CDR3 is TGTGCCAGCTCCAAGGGTGGGGGACTAGCGGGATCGCAGTACTTC. Translated: CASSKGGGLAGSQYF. This chain uses TRBV7-9 with TRBJ2-7; TRBD2 aligns across 13 bases. CDR3 size: 15 residues. V dropped 8 bases and J dropped 9; count of bases not matched to a gene: 13. Per germline, CDR1 SEHNR and CDR2 FQNEAQ (reference sequence).

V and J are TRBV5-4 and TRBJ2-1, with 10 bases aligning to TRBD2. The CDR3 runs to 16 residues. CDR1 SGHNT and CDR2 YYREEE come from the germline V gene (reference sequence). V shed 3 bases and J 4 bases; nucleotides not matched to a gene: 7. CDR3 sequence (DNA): TGTGCCAGCAGCTCCCGGACTAGCGGAATTTACAATGAGCAGTTCTTC. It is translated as CASSSRTSGIYNEQFF. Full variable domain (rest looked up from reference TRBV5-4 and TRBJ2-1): ETGVTQSPTHLIKTRGQQVTLRCSSQSGHNTVSWYQQALGQGPQFIFQYYREEENGRGNFPPRFSGLQFPNYSSELNVNALELDDSALYLCASSSRTSGIYNEQFFGPGTRLTVL.

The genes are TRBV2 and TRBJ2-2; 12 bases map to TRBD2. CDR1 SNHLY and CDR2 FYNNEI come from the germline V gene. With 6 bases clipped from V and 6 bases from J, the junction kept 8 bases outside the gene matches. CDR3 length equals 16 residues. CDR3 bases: TGTGCCAGCAGGCCCGGGACTAGCGGGCCCTCCGGGGAGCTGTTTTTT. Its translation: CASRPGTSGPSGELFF.

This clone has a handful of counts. The CDR3 DNA reads as TGTGCCAGCAGCTTTCTATTGTTATGGACAGAAAATTCACCCCTCCACTTT. Residues: CASSFLLLWTENSPLHF. The rearrangement links TRBV7-2 to TRBJ1-6, with D possibly matching TRBD1 (6 bases). Germline values: CDR1 SGHTA, CDR2 FQGNSA. The length of the CDR3 is 17 residues. Between the trimmed V and J ends, which lost 3 bases and 7 bases, there was a span of 19 bases.

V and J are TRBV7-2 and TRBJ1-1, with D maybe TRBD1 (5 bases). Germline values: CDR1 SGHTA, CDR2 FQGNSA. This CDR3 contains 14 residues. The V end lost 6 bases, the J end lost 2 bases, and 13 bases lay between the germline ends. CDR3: CASSRRTGNTEAFF. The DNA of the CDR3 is TGTGCCAGCAGTCGCAGAACAGGTAACACTGAAGCTTTCTTT.

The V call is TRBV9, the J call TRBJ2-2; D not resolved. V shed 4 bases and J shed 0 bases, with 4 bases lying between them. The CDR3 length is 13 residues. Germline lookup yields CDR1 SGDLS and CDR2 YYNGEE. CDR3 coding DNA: TGTGCCAGCAGCCCCGCGAACACCGGGGAGCTGTTTTTT. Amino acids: CASSPANTGELFF.

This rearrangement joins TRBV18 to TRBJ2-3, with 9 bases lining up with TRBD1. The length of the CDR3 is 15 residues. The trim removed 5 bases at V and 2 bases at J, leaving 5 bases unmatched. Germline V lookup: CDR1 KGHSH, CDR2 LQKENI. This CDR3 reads CASSLGQGDTDTQYF. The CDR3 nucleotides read TGTGCCAGCTCATTGGGACAGGGAGACACAGATACGCAGTATTTT.

This CDR3 reads CASSLVSGEVGETQYF. The CDR3 bases are TGTGCCAGCAGCTTGGTGAGCGGGGAAGTCGGGGAGACCCAGTACTTC. J is TRBJ2-5 and V is TRBV5-8, with 7 bases identical to TRBD2. J gave up 5 bases and V 0 bases, and 10 bases lay outside the gene matches. The CDR3 spans 16 residues. The germline V gene has CDR1 SGHTS and CDR2 YDEGEE.

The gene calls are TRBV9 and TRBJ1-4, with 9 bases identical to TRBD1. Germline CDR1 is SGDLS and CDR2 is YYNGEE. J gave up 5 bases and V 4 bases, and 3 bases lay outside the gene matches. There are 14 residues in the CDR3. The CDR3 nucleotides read TGTGCCAGCAGCATCGGACAGGGGAATGAAAAACTGTTTTTT. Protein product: CASSIGQGNEKLFF.

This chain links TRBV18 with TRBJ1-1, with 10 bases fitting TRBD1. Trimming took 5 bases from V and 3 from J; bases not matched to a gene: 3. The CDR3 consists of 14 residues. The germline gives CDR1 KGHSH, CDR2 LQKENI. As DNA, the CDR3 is TGTGCCAGCTCAAAAGGACAGGGGGACACTGAAGCTTTCTTT. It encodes CASSKGQGDTEAFF.

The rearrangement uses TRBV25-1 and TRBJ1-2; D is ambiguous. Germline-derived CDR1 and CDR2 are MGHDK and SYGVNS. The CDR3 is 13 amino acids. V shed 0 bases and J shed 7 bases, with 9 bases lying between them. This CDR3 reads CASSEYRESGYTF. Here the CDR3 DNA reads TGTGCCAGCAGTGAATATCGGGAGAGTGGCTACACCTTC.

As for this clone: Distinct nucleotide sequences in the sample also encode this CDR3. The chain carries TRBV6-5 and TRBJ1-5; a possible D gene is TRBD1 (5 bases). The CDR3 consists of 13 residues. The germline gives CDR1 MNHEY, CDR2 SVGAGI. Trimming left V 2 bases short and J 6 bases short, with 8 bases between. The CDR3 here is CASSYAGGQPQHF. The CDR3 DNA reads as TGTGCCAGCAGTTACGCGGGGGGTCAGCCCCAGCATTTT.

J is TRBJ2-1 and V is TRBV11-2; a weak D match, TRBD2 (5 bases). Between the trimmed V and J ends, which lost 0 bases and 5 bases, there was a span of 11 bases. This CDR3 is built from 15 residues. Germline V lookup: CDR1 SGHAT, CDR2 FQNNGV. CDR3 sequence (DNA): TGTGCCAGCAGCTTAGAGGTCCCGGAGGACAATGAGCAGTTCTTC. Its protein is CASSLEVPEDNEQFF.

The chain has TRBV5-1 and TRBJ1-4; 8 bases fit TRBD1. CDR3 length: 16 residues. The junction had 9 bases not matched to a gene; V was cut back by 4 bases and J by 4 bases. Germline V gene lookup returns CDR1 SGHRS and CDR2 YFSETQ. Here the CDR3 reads CASSGATGDGNEKLFF. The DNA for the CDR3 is TGCGCCAGCAGCGGCGCGACAGGGGACGGTAATGAAAAACTGTTTTTT.

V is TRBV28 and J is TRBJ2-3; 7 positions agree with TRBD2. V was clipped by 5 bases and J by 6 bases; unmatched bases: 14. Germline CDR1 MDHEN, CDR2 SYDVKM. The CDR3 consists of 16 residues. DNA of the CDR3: TGTGCCAGCAGTCCCCAGCGGGATAACGATTTGGATACGCAGTATTTT. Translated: CASSPQRDNDLDTQYF.